These T cell receptor beta chains were read from a single sample in a study of blood T cell repertoires in COVID-19. Repertoires were generated with immunoSEQ multiplex PCR, while TCRdb's copy carries only in-frame clones and drops some. The table includes about 120,000 clones, roughly three quarters detected once. Sequencing was carried out using peripheral blood. The receptor set was obtained from a man aged 35-49 years with active or convalescent COVID-19. Each CDR3 is given with its conserved first and last residue. Each record gives: clone size, D gene, V gene, J gene, CDR3 protein, CDR3 DNA. A D gene is named only where the DNA matches it firmly. A row's size may be missing; if present it is once, few, many or a size class.

>few|.|TRBV7-6|TRBJ1-1
CASSHQQGILDTEAFF
TGTGCCAGCAGCCACCAACAGGGAATACTCGACACTGAAGCTTTCTTT
>.|TRBD1|TRBV11-3|TRBJ2-1
CASSFTGTGDNEQFF
TGTGCCAGCAGCTTTACCGGGACAGGGGACAATGAGCAGTTCTTC
>once|.|TRBV6-1|TRBJ1-4
CASSERAVVMKSLFF
TGTGCCAGCAGTGAGAGGGCGGTAGTAATGAAAAGCCTGTTTTTT
>few|.|TRBV7-2|TRBJ2-7
CASRPTAFGNEQYF
TGTGCCAGCAGACCTACAGCCTTCGGGAACGAGCAGTACTTC
>.|TRBD2|TRBV5-1|TRBJ2-7
CASSFGGGSSYEQYF
TGCGCCAGCAGCTTTGGCGGGGGGTCCTCCTACGAGCAGTACTTC
>.|.|TRBV4-2|TRBJ2-3
CASSHTSTSTDTQYF
TGTGCCAGCAGCCATACTAGCACTAGCACAGATACGCAGTATTTT
>.|.|TRBV3-1/TRBV3-2|TRBJ1-6
CASSQDLTVPSPLHF
TGTGCCAGCAGCCAAGATCTTACTGTACCTTCACCCCTCCACTTT
>.|.|TRBV7-9|TRBJ2-1
CASSFTLTVHNEQFF
TGTGCCAGCAGCTTCACATTGACAGTGCACAATGAGCAGTTCTTC
>.|TRBD2|TRBV5-1|TRBJ2-1
CASSRTSGSSHEQFF
TGCGCCAGCAGCCGTACTAGCGGGAGTTCTCACGAGCAGTTCTTC
>.|.|TRBV28|TRBJ1-5
CASSFSGLHHF
TGTGCCAGCAGTTTTTCTGGGCTCCACCATTTT
>.|.|TRBV6-5|TRBJ1-5
CASSRGSTTQPQHF
TGTGCCAGCAGTCGGGGATCTACCACTCAGCCCCAGCATTTT
>.|TRBD1|TRBV19|TRBJ1-4
CASSIRTGGTTNEKLFF
TGTGCCAGTAGTATCAGGACAGGGGGGACGACTAATGAAAAACTGTTTTTT
>.|TRBD2|TRBV6-6|TRBJ2-1
CASSHGLAGGYEQFF
TGTGCCAGCAGTCACGGGCTAGCGGGGGGCTATGAGCAGTTCTTC
>.|.|TRBV28|TRBJ2-7
CASSPNRQRSYEQYF
TGTGCCAGCAGTCCAAACCGGCAGCGGTCCTACGAGCAGTACTTC
>.|.|TRBV5-1|TRBJ1-3
CASSLGASGNTIYF
TGCGCCAGCAGCTTAGGGGCCTCTGGAAACACCATATATTTT
>.|.|TRBV30|TRBJ1-1
CAWSVDGLDTEAFF
TGTGCCTGGAGTGTAGACGGGTTGGACACTGAAGCTTTCTTT
>.|.|TRBV19|TRBJ2-5
CASSIDLTGETQYF
TGTGCCAGTAGTATCGATCTGACTGGAGAGACCCAGTACTTC
>.|TRBD2|TRBV3-1/TRBV3-2|TRBJ2-3
CASSHKVGLAVTDTQYF
TGTGCCAGCAGCCATAAAGTAGGACTAGCGGTCACAGATACGCAGTATTTT
>once|TRBD1|TRBV6-5|TRBJ2-1
CASSLGQGVGEQFF
TGTGCCAGCAGTTTAGGGCAGGGGGTTGGTGAGCAGTTCTTC
>.|.|TRBV7-8|TRBJ2-1
CASSLRGEQFF
TGTGCCAGCAGCCTTCGCGGTGAGCAGTTCTTC
>once|TRBD1|TRBV7-3|TRBJ2-3
CASSLVGQGSPDTQYF
TGTGCCAGCAGCTTAGTCGGACAGGGCTCTCCAGATACGCAGTATTTT
>.|.|TRBV21-1|TRBJ2-1
CASSKRWTGVGEQFF
TGTGCCAGCAGCAAGAGGTGGACAGGGGTTGGTGAGCAGTTCTTC
>once|TRBD1|TRBV9|TRBJ1-3
CASSIQGALGNTIYF
TGTGCCAGCAGCATACAGGGGGCTTTGGGAAACACCATATATTTT
>.|TRBD2|TRBV30|TRBJ2-7
CAWSVGAGESEQYF
TGTGCCTGGAGTGTGGGAGCGGGGGAGTCCGAGCAGTACTTC
>.|.|TRBV3-1/TRBV3-2|TRBJ2-6
CASGWSSGANVLTF
TGTGCCAGCGGATGGAGTTCTGGGGCCAACGTCCTGACTTTC
>once|.|TRBV7-2|TRBJ1-2
CASSSRTGGYYGYTF
TGTGCCAGCAGTTCCCGGACCGGAGGTTACTATGGCTACACCTTC
>.|.|TRBV6-1|TRBJ1-2
CASSEYGYGYTF
TGTGCCAGCAGTGAATACGGGTACGGCTACACCTTC
>.|.|TRBV6-5|TRBJ1-1
CASRQSLNTEAFF
TGTGCCAGCAGGCAATCGCTAAACACTGAAGCTTTCTTT
>.|TRBD1|TRBV6-6|TRBJ1-2
CASSSLATGTDYGYTF
TGTGCCAGCAGTTCCCTAGCGACAGGGACGGACTATGGCTACACCTTC
>.|.|TRBV27|TRBJ1-1
CASSLPGQREAFF
TGTGCCAGCAGTTTACCAGGACAGAGAGAAGCTTTCTTT
>.|TRBD1|TRBV19|TRBJ1-2
CATSGGLDYGYTF
TGTGCTACATCAGGGGGCCTTGACTATGGCTACACCTTC
>.|TRBD1|TRBV14|TRBJ2-3
CASSQHPARGRADTQYF
TGTGCCAGCAGCCAACATCCCGCCAGGGGGCGCGCAGATACGCAGTATTTT
>.|.|TRBV5-6|TRBJ2-7
CASSLSGTTYEQYF
TGTGCCAGCAGCCTTAGCGGAACTACCTACGAGCAGTACTTC
>.|.|TRBV6-5|TRBJ1-6
CASSYRQEDNSPLHF
TGTGCCAGCAGTTATAGACAGGAGGATAATTCACCCCTCCACTTT
>.|.|TRBV30|TRBJ1-3
CAWSGGDTISGNTIYF
TGTGCCTGGAGCGGGGGGGACACCATCTCTGGAAACACCATATATTTT
>.|.|TRBV15|TRBJ2-7
CATSRDGTYEQYF
TGTGCCACCAGCAGGGACGGGACCTACGAGCAGTACTTC
>.|.|TRBV6-5|TRBJ1-2
CASSYSIKGGYGYTF
TGTGCCAGCAGTTACTCGATTAAAGGGGGATATGGCTACACCTTC
>.|TRBD1|TRBV6-5|TRBJ1-4
CASSRPGTGSEKLFF
TGTGCCAGCAGTCGACCCGGGACAGGGAGTGAAAAACTGTTTTTT
>.|.|TRBV4-1|TRBJ1-2
CASSQGRGVFPGYTF
TGCGCCAGCAGCCAAGGCAGGGGTGTATTCCCTGGCTACACCTTC
>.|.|TRBV11-2|TRBJ2-3
CASSPGTSLITDTQYF
TGTGCCAGCAGCCCAGGGACTTCCTTAATCACAGATACGCAGTATTTT
>.|.|TRBV2|TRBJ1-6
CASSVNKGASPLHF
TGTGCCAGCAGTGTTAACAAGGGAGCTTCACCCCTCCACTTT
>.|.|TRBV9|TRBJ2-6
CASSVVGGRANVLTF
TGTGCCAGCAGCGTAGTAGGGGGAAGGGCCAACGTCCTGACTTTC
>once|TRBD2|TRBV2|TRBJ2-7
CAISRGLGAYEQYF
TGTGCCATTTCAAGGGGACTAGGAGCCTACGAGCAGTACTTC